What follows describes a single T cell receptor beta chain. The clone's antigen remains unknown. Per-base quality was not reported, and no clone a single base away is much larger than it. In the ophthalmopathy patients, disease was moderately to severely active, with a Clinical Activity Score of 3 or more, a NOSPECS grade of 4 or more, and a duration of less than 3 months. Patients with uncontrolled infections, other autoimmune diseases, pregnancy or lactation were excluded. Diagnoses were established on the basis of clinical symptoms, serum thyroxine and TRAb, thyroid ultrasound, and orbital computed tomography. Ficoll-Paque density gradient centrifugation was used to isolate PBMCs from 8.5 to 10 ml of fresh peripheral blood. Total RNA was extracted using Trizol reagent, and RNA quality was assessed on an Agilent 2100 Bioanalyzer. Amplification of TCR beta CDR3 regions was carried out from RNA transcripts. For the first round of RT-PCR on the TCR CDR3, the HTBI primer set was used together with the Qiagen OneStep RT-PCR kit. Libraries were constructed in a second round of multiplex PCR, after which size selection and purification were performed. Libraries were sequenced paired-end with 100 bp reads on an Illumina HiSeq2000. Per the source publication's procedure: SOAPnuke was used to process the raw data, with reads discarded if the reads contained adapters or uncalled bases, had a mean Phred below 15, or lacked an exact constant-primer or identifier match. High-quality paired reads were merged with COPE v1.2.5, and unique nucleotide sequences were defined as clonotypes. MiTCR v1.1 was used to align clonotypes to the IMGT TRBV, TRBD and TRBJ reference segments. The analysis included only V-J combinations with a frequency above 0.0001, which together covered around 99% of the repertoires. The TCS score was defined as F50 (clonal expansion) divided by E x V (chaos), with BLOSUM62-based TCRdist calculated between CDR3 peptides within each V-J. Welch's t-statistics and random forest reduced around 510 V-J features to 10 to 15, which were used in a naive Bayes classifier (R e1071). Using fastp trimming at Q25 and MiXCR clonotype assembly, TCRdb reanalyzed the public sequencing data and kept in-frame beta chains. Merged by CDR3 protein, the rows form single entries marked with the most common genes and DNA. These V and J calls derive from TCRdb rather than the authors' analysis. For this sample there are around 300,000 distinct CDR3 sequences; roughly 15% appear just once. 34% of the sample is taken by the ten largest.

Taken from cysteine to phenylalanine, the CDR3 has 12 residues. Of the read, only the CDR3 DNA is kept; its 36 bases are in frame from base 1. For CDR1 and CDR2, the germline V gene (reference sequence) lists LNHDA and SQIVND. V is pruned by 7 bases and J by 3 bases, leaving 2 bases of the junction without a gene match. The sample originates from a study of T cells in Graves' hyperthyroidism and ophthalmopathy (dated by TCRdb to the late 2010s). For context, the study as a whole: Peripheral blood samples were taken at initial diagnosis, before any treatment was given. The 100 or so discovery patients were randomly split 7:3 into training and test sets. The paper reports TCR Vbeta CDR3 sequencing of roughly 140 peripheral blood samples: 43 ophthalmopathy, under 85 hyperthyroidism and 17 progressor patients. To identify TCR V-J signatures that set the groups apart, the researchers used a discovery cohort of 100 patients, made up of 40 to 45 with Graves' ophthalmopathy and 57 with stable Graves' hyperthyroidism. Following sampling, methimazole starting at 30 mg daily was given to hyperthyroidism patients, and high-dose intravenous methylprednisolone was given to ophthalmopathy patients. Thyroid tissue and blood T-cell repertoires from several Graves' hyperthyroidism patients were also compared in the study. Prospective prediction of ophthalmopathy was tested in an independent validation cohort consisting of some 19 hyperthyroidism patients and some 17 patients who later progressed to ophthalmopathy. Here is what the overall study found, with its caveats: A model built on a 13 V-J signature distinguished ophthalmopathy from stable hyperthyroidism, reaching 87.88% sensitivity and around 82% specificity in cross-validation and 80%/75% in testing. Most expanded thyroid clonotypes (frequency above 0.001) were also detected in blood, suggesting blood repertoires may reflect thyroid immune responses. During validation, the model predicted progression to ophthalmopathy a median of around 7 months ahead of onset, with roughly 65% sensitivity and more than 72% specificity. No statistical method was used to set the sample size in advance, and investigators knew the group allocation.

This sequence was found in a woman aged 35 to 49 with Graves' ophthalmopathy. The chain uses TRBV19 and TRBJ2-5; TRBD1 fits 7 bases in the junction. Specimen: blood. The CDR3 region has the sequence CASNRGEETQYF. At the DNA level, the sequence is TGTGCCAGTAACAGGGGCGAAGAGACCCAGTACTTC. The reference TRBV19 and TRBJ2-5 proteins fill in what lies around the CDR3, so the full variable domain reads DGGITQSPKYLFRKEGQNVTLSCEQNLNHDAMYWYRQDPGQGLRLIYYSQIVNDFQKGDIAEGYSVSREKKESFPLTVTSAQKNPTAFYLCASNRGEETQYFGPGTRLLVL.